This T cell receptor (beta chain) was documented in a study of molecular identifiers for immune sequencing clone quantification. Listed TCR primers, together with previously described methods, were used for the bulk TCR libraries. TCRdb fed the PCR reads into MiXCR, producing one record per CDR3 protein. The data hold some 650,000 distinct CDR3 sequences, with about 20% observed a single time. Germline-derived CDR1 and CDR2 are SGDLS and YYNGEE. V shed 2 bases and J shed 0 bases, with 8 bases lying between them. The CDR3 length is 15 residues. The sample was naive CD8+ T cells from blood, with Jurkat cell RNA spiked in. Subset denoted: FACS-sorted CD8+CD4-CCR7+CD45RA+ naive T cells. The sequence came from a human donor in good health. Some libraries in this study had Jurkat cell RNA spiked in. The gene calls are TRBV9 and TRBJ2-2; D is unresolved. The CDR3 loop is CASSVYGANTGELFF. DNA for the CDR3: TGTGCCAGCAGCGTGTACGGAGCGAACACCGGGGAGCTGTTTTTT.